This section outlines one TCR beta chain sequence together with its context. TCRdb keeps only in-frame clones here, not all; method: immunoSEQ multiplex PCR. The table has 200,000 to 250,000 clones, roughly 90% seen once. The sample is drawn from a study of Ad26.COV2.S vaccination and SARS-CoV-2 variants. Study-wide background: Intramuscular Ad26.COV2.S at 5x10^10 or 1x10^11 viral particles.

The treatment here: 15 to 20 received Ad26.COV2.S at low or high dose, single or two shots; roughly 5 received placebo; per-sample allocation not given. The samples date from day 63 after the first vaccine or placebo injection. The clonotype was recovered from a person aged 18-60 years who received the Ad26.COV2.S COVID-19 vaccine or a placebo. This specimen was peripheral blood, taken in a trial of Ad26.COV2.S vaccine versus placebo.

CDR3 amino acids: CASSLTSGGVNNEQFF. The CDR3 region has the DNA TGTGCCAGCAGCTTAACTAGCGGTGGGGTTAACAATGAGCAGTTCTTC. This chain joins TRBV11-3 and TRBJ2-1; 8 nucleotides agree with TRBD2. The CDR3 is made up of 16 amino acids. The V segment lost 2 bases and the J segment 5 bases; nucleotides outside the gene matches: 8. CDR1 and CDR2 from the germline V gene are SGHNT and YENEEA.